Shown below are 14 T cell receptor beta chains from a single sample sequenced in a study of blood T cell repertoires in COVID-19. TCRdb's table, derived via immunoSEQ multiplex PCR, lists solely in-frame clones and lacks some. The sample has roughly 90,000 clones, roughly 79% seen once. The sequenced sample consisted of peripheral blood. The receptors shown here come from a human donor in a cohort sampled during active COVID-19.

This chain connects TRBV30 to TRBJ1-1; no definite D call. The germline V and J ends were trimmed by 2 bases and 5 bases, with 15 bases remaining between them. Germline V gene data show CDR1 as GTSNPN and CDR2 as SVGIG (reference sequence). The CDR3 sequence is 14 residues long. This chain's CDR3 is CAWSSPAGWTEAFF. The CDR3, as DNA: TGTGCCTGGAGTTCCCCGGCGGGGTGGACTGAAGCTTTCTTT.

The rearrangement links TRBV10-3 to TRBJ1-6, with D possibly TRBD1 on 5 matching bases. The germline V and J ends were trimmed by 7 bases and 8 bases, with 12 bases remaining between them. Germline V gene sequence: CDR1 ENHRY, CDR2 SYGVKD. The CDR3 is made up of 13 amino acids. The CDR3 coding sequence is TGTGCCATCAAAGCTCAGGGTGATTCACCCCTCCACTTT. This encodes CAIKAQGDSPLHF.

The V and J genes are TRBV27 and TRBJ2-7, with 10 positions matching TRBD2. Germline CDR1 is MNHEY and CDR2 is SMNVEV (reference sequence). The CDR3 is made up of 14 amino acids. Unmatched junction bases numbered 3, after V lost 4 bases and J lost 3 bases. CDR3 DNA sequence: TGTGCCAGCAGTTCCTGGACTAGCGGCTACGAGCAGTACTTC. The encoded protein is CASSSWTSGYEQYF.

The table lists this clone with many counts. The rearrangement links TRBV6-5 to TRBJ2-2; D is ambiguous. The CDR3 has 13 amino acids. Germline V gives CDR1 MNHEY, CDR2 SVGAGI. The V and J ends lost 4 bases and 5 bases respectively, with 8 bases between them. The CDR3 region is CASSFSPTGELFF. CDR3 DNA sequence: TGTGCCAGCAGTTTTAGCCCTACCGGGGAGCTGTTTTTT.

This clone was seen just once. This rearrangement joins TRBV2 to TRBJ2-4; tentatively, D is TRBD2 (6 bases). In germline, CDR1 is SNHLY, CDR2 FYNNEI. The V end was cut by 4 bases, the J end by 0 bases, with 10 bases between. The CDR3 extends over 15 amino acids. The CDR3 bases are TGTGCCAGCAGTGTGGAGGGTCTAGCCAAAAACATTCAGTACTTC. The encoded protein is CASSVEGLAKNIQYF.

The V and J genes are TRBV10-3 and TRBJ2-3, with TRBD2 matching 9 bases. This CDR3 spans 15 amino acids. Germline loops: CDR1 ENHRY, CDR2 SYGVKD. V lost 0 bases and J lost 3; bases outside the gene matches: 1. This CDR3 reads CAISESGLATDTQYF. The DNA of the CDR3 is TGTGCCATCAGTGAGTCTGGACTAGCGACAGATACGCAGTATTTT.

This clone was counted only a few times. The chain carries TRBV6-5 and TRBJ2-5; TRBD2 matches at 8 bases. Germline CDR1 is MNHEY and CDR2 is SVGAGI. There are 13 residues in the CDR3. V dropped 5 bases and J dropped 2; count of bases not matched to a gene: 1. Here the CDR3 reads CASSTSGQETQYF. CDR3 coding DNA: TGTGCCAGCAGTACTAGCGGACAAGAGACCCAGTACTTC.

The CDR3 coding sequence is TGCACCAGCAGCCAAAAAGCGGGAGGGGATTCAGAGCAGTTCTTC. Residues: CTSSQKAGGDSEQFF. The chain joins TRBV1 to TRBJ2-1; TRBD2, the D gene given by the table, was not confirmed from the DNA. TRBV1 is recorded as a pseudogene. The CDR3 is 15 amino acids.

The chain is built from TRBV28 and TRBJ1-1; maybe TRBD1 (5 bases). The CDR3 is made up of 13 amino acids. V was clipped by 6 bases and J by 5 bases, with 13 bases between them. Germline V gene sequence: CDR1 MDHEN, CDR2 SYDVKM. The CDR3 nucleotides read TGTGCCAGCAGGGCAGGGATATTAACTGAAGCTTTCTTT. Protein product: CASRAGILTEAFF. The full variable domain, its missing parts supplied by reference TRBV28 and TRBJ1-1, is DVKVTQSSRYLVKRTGEKVFLECVQDMDHENMFWYRQDPGLGLRLIYFSYDVKMKEKGDIPEGYSVSREKKERFSLILESASTNQTSMYLCASRAGILTEAFFGQGTRLTVV.

The V gene is TRBV5-1, the J gene TRBJ2-5, with 10 bases that match TRBD1. The CDR3 sequence is 14 residues long. CDR1 is SGHRS and CDR2 is YFSETQ in the germline V gene. V was clipped by 0 bases and J by 5 bases; unmatched bases: 1. CDR3 amino acids: CASSLVGQGETQYF. The CDR3 coding sequence is TGCGCCAGCAGCTTGGTGGGACAGGGGGAGACCCAGTACTTC.

This clone was counted a single time. The chain employs TRBV18 and TRBJ1-1; TRBD1 is a possible D gene (5 bases). CDR3 length equals 13 residues. The V gene lost 3 bases and the J gene lost 9 bases, with 14 bases spanning the gap. Germline V gives CDR1 KGHSH, CDR2 LQKENI. The CDR3 spells CASSPSTGGQAFF. The CDR3 nucleotides read TGTGCCAGCTCACCTAGCACAGGCGGCCAAGCTTTCTTT. The full variable domain, completed using reference TRBV18 and TRBJ1-1, is NAGVMQNPRHLVRRRGQEARLRCSPMKGHSHVYWYRQLPEEGLKFMVYLQKENIIDESGMPKERFSAEFPKEGPSILRIQQVVRGDSAAYFCASSPSTGGQAFFGQGTRLTVV.

The chain couples TRBV30 to TRBJ2-1, with D possibly being TRBD1 (6 bases). Looked up from germline, CDR1 is GTSNPN and CDR2 is SVGIG (reference sequence). The CDR3 contains 13 residues. Trimming took 6 bases from V and 8 from J, leaving 17 bases between them. Written as DNA, the CDR3 is TGTGCCTGCAACAGGGATAGGGCTCATGAGCAGTTCTTC. This encodes CACNRDRAHEQFF. Full variable domain (missing parts from reference TRBV30 and TRBJ2-1): SQTIHQWPATLVQPVGSPLSLECTVEGTSNPNLYWYRQAAGRGLQLLFYSVGIGQISSEVPQNLSASRPQDRQFILSSKKLLLSDSGFYLCACNRDRAHEQFFGPGTRLTVL.

This clone was picked up one time. The chain is built from TRBV4-1 and TRBJ2-1; D gene ambiguous. This CDR3 region has 13 residues. V was shortened by 4 bases and J by 5 bases, with 9 bases between the two germline ends. Per germline, CDR1 MGHRA and CDR2 YSYEKL. The CDR3 spells CASSLIHNNEQFF. CDR3 bases: TGCGCCAGCAGCCTCATACACAACAATGAGCAGTTCTTC.

This sequence joins TRBV5-1 and TRBJ2-1, with TRBD1 matching over 7 bases. Losses at the gene ends were 1 base for V and 8 bases for J; bases not matched to a gene: 3. Germline values: CDR1 SGHRS, CDR2 YFSETQ. The CDR3 spans 13 residues. In DNA form, the CDR3 reads TGCGCCAGCAGCTTGAGGGGGCCCGATGAGCAGTTCTTC. Translated, it gives CASSLRGPDEQFF.